The text below deals with one T cell receptor (beta chain). The antigen it binds to is not known. Within one base of it there is no much larger clone, and no base qualities were kept. Whole blood was collected in K2EDTA tubes by collaborating institutions according to the institutions' own protocols. Collaborator samples were shipped for TCRbeta analysis as frozen whole blood, isolated PBMCs, or DNA extracted from either sample type. The immunoSEQ Assay, a bias-controlled multiplex PCR, was used to amplify TCRbeta CDR3 regions from genomic DNA. Turning to the authors' computational methods: The number of nucleated cells in each sample was estimated from the amplification of reference gene primers within the assay. To quantify the absolute abundance of each unique TCRbeta CDR3 rearrangement, sequence reads were collapsed and filtered. For each sample, productive Simpson clonality was calculated as the square root of Simpson's diversity index over productive rearrangements. TCRdb carries this immuneACCESS record with in-frame sequences only. Its versions omit some clonotypes, under half of them owing to an unresolved V gene in the studies checked, with the rest unexplained. That table furnishes V, J and clone size, whereas the DNA furnished D and trimming. This sample holds under 500,000 clones; more than 85% were observed only once. The ten largest account for roughly 4% of the sample.

This entry comes from a study of blood T cell repertoires in COVID-19 (TCRdb year 2020). In terms of the full investigation: The collaborator samples originated in the United States, Italy and Spain and spanned the acute and convalescent phases of COVID-19. Subjects who had been exposed to COVID-19, were actively infected with it, or had recovered from it provided the deeply sampled blood TCRbeta repertoires that made up the dataset. The samples were drawn from two sources: the first 160 participants of the ongoing ImmuneRACE study, and fewer than 1,500 subjects contributed by 6 global collaborators. A freely available public database, intended as a resource for researchers studying the immune response to SARS-CoV-2, is where the repertoires were released. The material from the prospective study consisted of cDNA or gDNA derived from T cells, B-cell-depleted T cells, or PBMCs. Where HLA class I and class II types were available, the types were taken from metadata supplied by the sample provider, not from assay-based typing. Sample metadata almost always included a de-identified subject ID, COVID-19 status, age in years and sex.

The CDR3 spans 15 residues, from the cysteine through the phenylalanine. The entry retains the CDR3 DNA only, 45 bases that are in frame from base 1. From a lookup of the germline V gene, CDR1 and CDR2 are MDHEN and SYDVKM. V is trimmed back by 8 bases and J by 0 bases, and the junction contains 7 bases that no gene match accounts for. Overall study results and their limits: Clinical and demographic metadata were provided uncurated, with the amount varying by source and participant.

Source material: peripheral blood. The rearrangement combines TRBV28 with TRBJ1-5, and 7 junctional nucleotides match TRBD1. This receptor was identified in a woman in her twenties or thirties with acute or convalescent COVID-19. CDR3 protein: CASRGRGDSNQPQHF. The nucleotides read TGTGCCAGCCGCGGCAGGGGGGATAGCAATCAGCCCCAGCATTTT.